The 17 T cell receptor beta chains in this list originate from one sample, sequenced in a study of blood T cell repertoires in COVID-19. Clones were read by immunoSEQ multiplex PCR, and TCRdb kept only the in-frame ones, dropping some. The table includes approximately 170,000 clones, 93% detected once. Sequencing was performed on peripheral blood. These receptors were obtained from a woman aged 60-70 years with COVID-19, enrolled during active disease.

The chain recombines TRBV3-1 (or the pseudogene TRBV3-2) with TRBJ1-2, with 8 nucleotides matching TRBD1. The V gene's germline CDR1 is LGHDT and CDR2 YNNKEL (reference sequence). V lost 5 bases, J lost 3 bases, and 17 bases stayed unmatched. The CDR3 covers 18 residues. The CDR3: CASSRTGTGYPTDYGYTF. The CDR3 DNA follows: TGTGCCAGCAGCAGAACCGGGACAGGTTATCCCACTGACTATGGCTACACCTTC.

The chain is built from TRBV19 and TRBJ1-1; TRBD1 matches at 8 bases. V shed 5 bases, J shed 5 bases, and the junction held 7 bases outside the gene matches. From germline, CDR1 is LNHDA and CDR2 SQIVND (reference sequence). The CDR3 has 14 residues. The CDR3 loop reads CASSPDRGGTEAFF. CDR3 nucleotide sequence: TGTGCCAGTAGTCCAGACAGGGGAGGAACTGAAGCTTTCTTT.

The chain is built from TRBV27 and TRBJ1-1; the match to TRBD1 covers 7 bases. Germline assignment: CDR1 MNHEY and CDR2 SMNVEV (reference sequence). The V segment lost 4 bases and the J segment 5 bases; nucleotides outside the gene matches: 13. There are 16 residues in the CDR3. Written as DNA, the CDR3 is TGTGCCAGCAGTTCCAATCACAGGGGATGGGTGACTGAAGCTTTCTTT. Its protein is CASSSNHRGWVTEAFF.

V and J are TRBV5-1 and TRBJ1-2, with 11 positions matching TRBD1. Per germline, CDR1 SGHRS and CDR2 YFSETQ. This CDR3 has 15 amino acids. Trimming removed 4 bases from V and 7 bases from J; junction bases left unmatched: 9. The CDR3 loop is CASSRQGQGEGGYTF. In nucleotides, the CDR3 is TGCGCCAGCAGCCGACAGGGACAGGGGGAGGGTGGCTACACCTTC.

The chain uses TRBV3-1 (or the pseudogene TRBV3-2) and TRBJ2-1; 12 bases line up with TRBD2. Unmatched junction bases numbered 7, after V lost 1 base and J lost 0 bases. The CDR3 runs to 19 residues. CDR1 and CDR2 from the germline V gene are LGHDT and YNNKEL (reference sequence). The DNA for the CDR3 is TGTGCCAGCAGCCAAGTCGCTAGCGGGGGGGCGGGCTCCTACAATGAGCAGTTCTTC. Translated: CASSQVASGGAGSYNEQFF.

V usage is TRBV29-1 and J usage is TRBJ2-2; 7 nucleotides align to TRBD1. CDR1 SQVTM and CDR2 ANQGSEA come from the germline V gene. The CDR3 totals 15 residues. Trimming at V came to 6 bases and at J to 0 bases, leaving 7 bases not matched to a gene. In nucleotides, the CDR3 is TGCAGCGTCCGCGTTGGGACAGCGAACACCGGGGAGCTGTTTTTT. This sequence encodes CSVRVGTANTGELFF.

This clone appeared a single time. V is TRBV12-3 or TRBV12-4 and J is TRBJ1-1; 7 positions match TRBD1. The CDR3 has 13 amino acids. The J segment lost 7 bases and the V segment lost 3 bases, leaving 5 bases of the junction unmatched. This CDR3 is CASSLLRGIEAFF. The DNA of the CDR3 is TGTGCCAGCAGTTTGCTCAGGGGGATTGAAGCTTTCTTT.

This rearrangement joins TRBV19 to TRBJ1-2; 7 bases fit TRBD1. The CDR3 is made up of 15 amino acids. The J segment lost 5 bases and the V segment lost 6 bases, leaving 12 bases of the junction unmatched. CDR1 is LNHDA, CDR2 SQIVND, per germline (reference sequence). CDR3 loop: CASRTGQPNLYGYTF. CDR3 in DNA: TGTGCCAGTAGAACGGGACAGCCCAACCTATATGGCTACACCTTC. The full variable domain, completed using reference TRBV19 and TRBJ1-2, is DGGITQSPKYLFRKEGQNVTLSCEQNLNHDAMYWYRQDPGQGLRLIYYSQIVNDFQKGDIAEGYSVSREKKESFPLTVTSAQKNPTAFYLCASRTGQPNLYGYTFGSGTRLTVV.

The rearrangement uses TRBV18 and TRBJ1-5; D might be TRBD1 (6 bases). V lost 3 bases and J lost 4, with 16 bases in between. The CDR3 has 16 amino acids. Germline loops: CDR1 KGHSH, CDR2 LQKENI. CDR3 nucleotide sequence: TGTGCCAGCTCACCTCAAGACAGGCTCCAAAATCAGCCCCAGCATTTT. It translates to CASSPQDRLQNQPQHF.

The CDR3 loop is CASRGGTANYGYTF. CDR3 DNA sequence: TGTGCCAGCAGGGGTGGGACTGCGAACTATGGCTACACCTTC. V usage is TRBV27 and J usage is TRBJ1-2; the D gene is possibly TRBD1 (5 bases). The CDR3 spans 14 residues. CDR1 and CDR2 (germline): MNHEY, SMNVEV (reference sequence). Trimming stripped 6 bases from V and 2 bases from J, with 13 bases between.

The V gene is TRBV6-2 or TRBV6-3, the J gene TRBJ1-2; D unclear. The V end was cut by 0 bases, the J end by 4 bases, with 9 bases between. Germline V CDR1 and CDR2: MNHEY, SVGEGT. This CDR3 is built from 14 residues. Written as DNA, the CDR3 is TGTGCCAGCAGTTACTCGAGACAAGGCTATGGCTACACCTTC. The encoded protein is CASSYSRQGYGYTF.

CDR3 sequence: CASSDLGQGSYEQYF. The DNA for the CDR3 is TGTGCCAGCAGTGATCTCGGACAGGGCTCCTACGAGCAGTACTTC. V usage is TRBV25-1 and J usage is TRBJ2-7; 8 bases are a match to TRBD1. V trimming: 3 bases; J trimming: 0 bases; junction bases outside the gene matches: 4. The CDR3 consists of 15 residues. Germline CDR1 reads MGHDK; CDR2 reads SYGVNS.

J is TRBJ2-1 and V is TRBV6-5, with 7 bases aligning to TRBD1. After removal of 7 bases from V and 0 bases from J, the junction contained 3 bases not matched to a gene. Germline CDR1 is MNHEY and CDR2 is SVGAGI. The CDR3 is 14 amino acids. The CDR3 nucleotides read TGTGCCAGCACCAGGGGGACCTCCTACAATGAGCAGTTCTTC. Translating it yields CASTRGTSYNEQFF.

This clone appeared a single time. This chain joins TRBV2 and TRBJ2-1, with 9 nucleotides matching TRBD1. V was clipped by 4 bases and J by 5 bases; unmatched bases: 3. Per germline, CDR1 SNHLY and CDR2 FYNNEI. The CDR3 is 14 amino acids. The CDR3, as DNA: TGTGCCAGCAGTGGGACAGGGGTACACAATGAGCAGTTCTTC. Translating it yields CASSGTGVHNEQFF.

CDR3: CASSSPGDSEKLFF. CDR3 in DNA: TGTGCCAGCAGCAGCCCAGGGGATAGTGAAAAACTGTTTTTT. The J gene is TRBJ1-4, the V gene TRBV7-2, with a weak D call TRBD1 (6 bases). Trimming cost V 5 bases and J 7 bases, with 14 bases left between them. Germline CDR1 reads SGHTA; CDR2 reads FQGNSA. The CDR3 is 14 amino acids. Complete variable domain (other parts from reference TRBV7-2 and TRBJ1-4): GAGVSQSPSNKVTEKGKDVELRCDPISGHTALYWYRQSLGQGLEFLIYFQGNSAPDKSGLPSDRFSAERTGGSVSTLTIQRTQQEDSAVYLCASSSPGDSEKLFFGSGTQLSVL.

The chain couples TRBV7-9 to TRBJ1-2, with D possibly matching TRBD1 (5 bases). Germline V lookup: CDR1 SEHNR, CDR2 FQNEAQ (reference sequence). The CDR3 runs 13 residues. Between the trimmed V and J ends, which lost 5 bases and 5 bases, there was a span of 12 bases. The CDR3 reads CASSPMTAYGYTF. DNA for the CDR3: TGTGCCAGCAGCCCGATGACAGCTTATGGCTACACCTTC.

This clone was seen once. CDR3 bases: TGCGCCAGCAGCCAAAGCCCGGGGGCTAATGAAAAACTGTTTTTT. It translates to CASSQSPGANEKLFF. The V gene is TRBV4-1, the J gene TRBJ1-4, with D possibly matching TRBD1 (5 bases). The germline CDR1 and CDR2 sequences are MGHRA and YSYEKL. The CDR3 has 15 amino acids. V lost 2 bases to trimming and J lost 3 bases, with 10 bases between them.